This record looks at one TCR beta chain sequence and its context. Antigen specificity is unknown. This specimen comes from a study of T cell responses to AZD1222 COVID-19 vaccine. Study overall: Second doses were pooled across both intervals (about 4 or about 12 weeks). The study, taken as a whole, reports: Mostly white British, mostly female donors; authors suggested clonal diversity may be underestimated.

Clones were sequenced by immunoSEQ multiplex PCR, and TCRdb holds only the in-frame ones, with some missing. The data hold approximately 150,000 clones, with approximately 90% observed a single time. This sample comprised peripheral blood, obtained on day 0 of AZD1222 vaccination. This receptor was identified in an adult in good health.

CDR3 nucleotides: TGTGCCAGCAGTTTATCGATGGGGGACGGAAACACCATATATTTT. This sequence encodes CASSLSMGDGNTIYF. The chain couples TRBV28 to TRBJ1-3; tentatively, D is TRBD1 (5 bases). The CDR3 is made up of 15 amino acids. Deletions cut 1 base from V and 4 bases from J, with 11 bases between. CDR1 is MDHEN, CDR2 SYDVKM, per germline.